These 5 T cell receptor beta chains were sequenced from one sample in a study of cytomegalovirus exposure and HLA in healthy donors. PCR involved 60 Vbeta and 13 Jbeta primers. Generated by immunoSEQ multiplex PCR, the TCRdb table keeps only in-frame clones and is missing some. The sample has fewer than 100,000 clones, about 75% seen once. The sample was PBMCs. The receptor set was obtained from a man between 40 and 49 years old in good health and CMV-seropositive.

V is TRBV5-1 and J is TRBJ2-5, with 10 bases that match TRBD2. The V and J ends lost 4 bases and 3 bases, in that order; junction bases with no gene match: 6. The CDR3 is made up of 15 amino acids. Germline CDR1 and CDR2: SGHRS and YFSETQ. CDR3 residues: CASSRSGGAEETQYF. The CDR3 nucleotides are TGCGCCAGCAGCCGGAGCGGGGGGGCCGAAGAGACCCAGTACTTC.

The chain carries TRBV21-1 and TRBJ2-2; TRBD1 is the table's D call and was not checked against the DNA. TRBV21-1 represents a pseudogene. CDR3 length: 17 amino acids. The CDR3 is CASSKKGGPYRPGELFF. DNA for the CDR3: TGTGCCAGCAGCAAAAAAGGGGGTCCCTATCGCCCCGGGGAGCTGTTTTTT.

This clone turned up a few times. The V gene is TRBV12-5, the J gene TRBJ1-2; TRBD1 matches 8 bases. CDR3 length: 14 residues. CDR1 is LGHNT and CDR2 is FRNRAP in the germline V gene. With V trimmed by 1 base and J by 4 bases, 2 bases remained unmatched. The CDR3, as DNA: TGTGCTAGTGGTTTGGAGACAGGGGCCTATGGCTACACCTTC. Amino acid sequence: CASGLETGAYGYTF.

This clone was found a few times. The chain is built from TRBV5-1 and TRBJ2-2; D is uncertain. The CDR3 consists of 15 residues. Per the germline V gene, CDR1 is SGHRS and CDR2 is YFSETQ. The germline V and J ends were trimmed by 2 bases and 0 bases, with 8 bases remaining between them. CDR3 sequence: CASSLRGANTGELFF. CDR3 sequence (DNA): TGCGCCAGCAGCTTACGAGGAGCGAACACCGGGGAGCTGTTTTTT.

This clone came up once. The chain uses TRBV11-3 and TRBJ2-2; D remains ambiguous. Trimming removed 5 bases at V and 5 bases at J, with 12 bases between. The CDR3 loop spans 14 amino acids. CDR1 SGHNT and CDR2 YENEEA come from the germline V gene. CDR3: CASSSLGRTGELFF. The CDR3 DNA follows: TGTGCCAGCAGCAGTCTAGGAAGGACCGGGGAGCTGTTTTTT.